This TCR beta chain was sequenced during a study of T cell responses to AZD1222 COVID-19 vaccine (TCRdb year 2021). At the level of the whole study: A total of around 240 trial participants underwent TCR sequencing, of whom nearly 210 had received two doses of AZD1222 and roughly 26 had received two doses of the MenACWY control vaccine. Enrollment into the trials was organized by age into subgroups of 18-55, 56-69 and 70-plus years, and those subgroups contained roughly 150, 30 and 60 TCR-sequenced participants, respectively.

The time point label, as the study defines it: about 28 days (+/-7) after the second vaccine dose. AZD1222 recipients whose second dose came at about 4 weeks and those whose second dose came at about 12 weeks were combined into one group, since spike-specific TCR depth and breadth did not differ between the two schedules. Vaccinee samples were obtained from the UK trials COV001 and COV002, which included a single-blind randomized controlled phase 2/3 trial of AZD1222 (ChAdOx1 nCoV-19) in healthy adults. Trial participant PBMC samples were collected at day 0 and day 28 after the second dose for TCRbeta chain sequencing. The CDR3 regions of human TCRbeta chains were subjected to immunosequencing. The study's processing was this. Repertoire TCRs were checked for matches against a reference library of SARS-CoV-2-specific TCRs that had been generated using the MIRA antigen-specificity platform. Breadth was defined as the fraction of unique TCRs that were SARS-CoV-2-associated, and depth was defined as the fraction of total T cells that were SARS-CoV-2-associated. Using the MIRA data, every spike-specific TCR was mapped to the spike region that the TCR reacted to and assigned to either a CD4 or a CD8 class. Log10-transformed breadth and depth values were compared by one-way ANOVA with Sidak's multiple comparisons tests. Held by TCRdb, this immuneACCESS table contains in-frame sequences only and omits some clones. Under half of the omission traces to an unresolved V gene where checked; the cause of the rest is unknown. V and J calls and clone size are those listed in that table; D and trimming were worked out from the DNA. The sample table shows some 130,000 clones, and over 85% are seen once. Of the sample, about 6.7% is held by the ten largest clones.

As concerns this clone: The antigen it binds to is not known. The record has no base qualities; no much larger clone is one base away.

According to the germline V gene (reference sequence), CDR1 reads LNHDA and CDR2 reads SQIVND. Counted from cysteine to phenylalanine, this CDR3 has 14 amino acids. Only the CDR3 DNA stays, 42 bases, in frame from base 1. The V and J ends are trimmed by 7 bases and 5 bases, leaving 17 bases between them. Here is what the overall study found, with its caveats: Participants were mostly white British and included more females than males, and it was suggested by the authors that clonal diversity may have been underestimated. Because no day 14 peak-response samples were available, repertoires were characterized only after the peak T cell response. CD4 TCRs associated with the vaccine covered the entire spike protein, and the dominant responses were in regions 160-218 and 743-854. Spike-specific TCR breadth and depth rose significantly after two AZD1222 doses compared with day 0 and with MenACWY recipients. Only five or six AZD1222 recipients were SARS-CoV-2 seropositive at baseline, limiting conclusions about previously exposed vaccinees. Epitopes outside the regions mutated in the B.1.351 and B.1.1.7 variants were reportedly recognized by nearly half of the unique spike-specific TCRs. In the small 56-69-year group, the increase in depth fell short of significance, most likely because of low power.

The TCR was taken from an adult who received the AZD1222 COVID-19 vaccine. Material: peripheral blood, obtained 28 days after the second AZD1222 dose. The chain couples TRBV19 to TRBJ1-2; no D gene is confidently identified. The nucleotides read TGTGCCAGTACCGTCCCGGGCCTTAGGTATGGCTACACCTTC. It encodes CASTVPGLRYGYTF.